The rows below give T cell receptor beta chains drawn from one sample of a study of T cell responses to AZD1222 COVID-19 vaccine. Profiling relied on immunoSEQ multiplex PCR, and the TCRdb table lists in-frame clones only, not all of them. The profile shows about 140,000 clones, about 92% of them singletons. This material consisted of peripheral blood, taken on day 0 of AZD1222 vaccination. The receptor source for this set is an adult in good health. CDR3s include the opening cysteine and the closing phenylalanine or tryptophan. A D gene is named only where the DNA matches it firmly.

d_gene	v_gene	j_gene	CDR3aa	CDR3nt
-	TRBV11-2	TRBJ2-5	CASSLDVTGFEETQYF	TGTGCCAGCAGCTTAGATGTAACAGGGTTTGAAGAGACCCAGTACTTC
TRBD1	TRBV18	TRBJ1-5	CASSPSGGGQPQHF	TGTGCCAGCTCACCATCAGGGGGCGGTCAGCCCCAGCATTTT
-	TRBV7-9	TRBJ1-1	CASSLVDTSNTEAFF	TGTGCCAGCAGCTTAGTAGACACTTCCAACACTGAAGCTTTCTTT
TRBD1	TRBV6-6	TRBJ1-2	CASSSRTGKGYGYTF	TGTGCCAGCAGTTCCCGGACAGGGAAGGGCTATGGCTACACCTTC
-	TRBV7-9	TRBJ2-4	CASSVLAKNIQYF	TGTGCCAGCAGCGTCCTAGCCAAAAACATTCAGTACTTC
-	TRBV27	TRBJ1-1	CASSLFRLENTEAFF	TGTGCCAGCAGTTTATTTCGTCTAGAGAACACTGAAGCTTTCTTT
-	TRBV5-1	TRBJ2-5	CASSLYRPGTPPETQYF	TGCGCCAGCAGCCTGTACCGCCCAGGGACACCCCCAGAGACCCAGTACTTC
-	TRBV3-1/TRBV3-2	TRBJ2-1	CASSQYAADPANEQFF	TGTGCCAGCAGCCAATACGCGGCGGACCCAGCGAATGAGCAGTTCTTC
-	TRBV2	TRBJ1-5	CASSGSNRVLWQPQHF	TGTGCCAGCAGTGGTAGTAACAGGGTGTTATGGCAGCCCCAGCATTTT
TRBD1	TRBV5-8	TRBJ1-5	CASSSGGAGYSNQPQHF	TGTGCCAGCAGCTCAGGGGGCGCGGGGTATAGCAATCAGCCCCAGCATTTT
-	TRBV4-2	TRBJ2-6	CASTNPGEPLLYSGANVLTF	TGTGCCAGTACTAACCCCGGCGAACCCCTTCTCTACTCTGGGGCCAACGTCCTGACTTTC
TRBD1	TRBV6-6	TRBJ1-2	CASSYSGQGAFYGYTF	TGTGCCAGCAGTTATTCCGGACAGGGGGCTTTTTATGGCTACACCTTC